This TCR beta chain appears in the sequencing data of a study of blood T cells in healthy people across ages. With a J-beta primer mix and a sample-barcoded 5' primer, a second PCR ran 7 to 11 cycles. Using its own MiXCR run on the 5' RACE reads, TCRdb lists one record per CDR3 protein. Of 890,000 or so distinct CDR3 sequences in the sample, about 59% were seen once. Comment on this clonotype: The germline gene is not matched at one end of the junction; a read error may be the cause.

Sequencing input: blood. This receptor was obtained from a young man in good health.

This CDR3 reads CSVEMGGYNYGCTF. The DNA of the CDR3 is TGCAGCGTTGAAATGGGGGGATACAACTATGGCTGCACCTTC. The chain combines TRBV29-1 with TRBJ1-2; the D gene is possibly TRBD1 (5 bases). The CDR3 sequence is 14 residues long. Germline V lookup: CDR1 SQVTM, CDR2 ANQGSEA.